Presented here are 23 T cell receptor beta chains from one specimen sequenced in a study of blood T cell repertoires in COVID-19. The data were produced by immunoSEQ multiplex PCR, yet TCRdb's version contains in-frame clones alone and is incomplete. The profile shows over 200,000 clones, 88% of them singletons. The material sequenced was peripheral blood. These receptor sequences come from a human donor in a cohort sampled during active COVID-19.

This clone was detected only once. The J gene is TRBJ2-1, the V gene TRBV12-3 or TRBV12-4; no firm D call. The CDR3 consists of 11 residues. V was shortened by 1 base and J by 9 bases, with 4 bases between the two germline ends. CDR3 DNA sequence: TGTGCCAGCAGTTTAGGGAGTGAGCAGTTCTTC. Protein product: CASSLGSEQFF.

V and J are TRBV10-3 and TRBJ2-7, with TRBD2 identical over 10 bases. The CDR3 has 12 amino acids. The germline V gene has CDR1 ENHRY and CDR2 SYGVKD. The junction had 3 bases not matched to a gene; V was cut back by 11 bases and J by 2 bases. The CDR3, as DNA: TGTGCCGGCGGGACTAGCGCCTACGAGCAGTACTTC. This encodes CAGGTSAYEQYF.

The V and J genes are TRBV6-5 and TRBJ2-7, with 8 positions matching TRBD2. CDR3 length: 13 residues. Germline trimming cut 6 bases from V and 12 bases from J; bases unmatched to any gene: 13. Germline CDR1 MNHEY, CDR2 SVGAGI. CDR3 in amino acids: CASSPGGTAGAYF. DNA of the CDR3: TGTGCCAGCAGCCCGGGGGGGACGGCGGGAGCGTACTTC.

The CDR3: CASSQDPGEQETFANTGELFF. CDR3 DNA sequence: TGTGCCAGCAGCCAAGATCCAGGGGAACAGGAGACGTTCGCGAACACCGGGGAGCTGTTTTTT. The rearrangement uses TRBV4-2 and TRBJ2-2; possible D gene TRBD1, 6 bases. The ends were cut back, 0 bases at V and 0 bases at J, with 23 bases in the middle. The CDR3 covers 21 residues. The germline CDR1 and CDR2 sequences are LGHNA and YNFKEQ.

The chain is built from TRBV25-1 and TRBJ1-2; 7 bases line up with TRBD1. The CDR3 has 15 amino acids. CDR1 and CDR2 (germline): MGHDK, SYGVNS. Unmatched junction bases numbered 7, after V lost 2 bases and J lost 4 bases. This CDR3 reads CASSETGEIGYGYTF. In DNA form, the CDR3 reads TGTGCCAGCAGTGAAACAGGGGAAATCGGCTATGGCTACACCTTC.

Only one count was recorded for this clone. The chain carries TRBV7-2 and TRBJ2-5; the match to TRBD1 covers 8 bases. CDR3 size: 14 residues. CDR1 and CDR2 from the germline V gene are SGHTA and FQGNSA. The ends lost 0 bases at V and 5 bases at J; junction bases unmatched: 2. The CDR3 loop reads CASSLAQGGETQYF. The DNA for the CDR3 is TGTGCCAGCAGCTTAGCACAGGGGGGCGAGACCCAGTACTTC.

This rearrangement joins TRBV7-2 to TRBJ1-1, with D hard to call. Germline V gives CDR1 SGHTA, CDR2 FQGNSA. The CDR3 has 13 amino acids. Trimming took 7 bases from V and 6 from J, leaving 15 bases between them. The CDR3 sequence is CASKGADRSEAFF. The CDR3 bases are TGTGCCAGCAAGGGAGCCGATAGGTCTGAAGCTTTCTTT.

The rearrangement links TRBV7-9 to TRBJ1-2; D unresolved. The length of the CDR3 is 13 residues. The germline V and J ends were trimmed by 1 base and 6 bases, with 9 bases remaining between them. CDR1 and CDR2 (germline): SEHNR, FQNEAQ (reference sequence). The DNA of the CDR3 is TGTGCCAGCAGCTTAGTCGGAGCGGATGGCTACACCTTC. Translating gives CASSLVGADGYTF.

The V and J genes are TRBV18 and TRBJ2-7; D gene ambiguous. CDR3 size: 12 residues. V lost 3 bases, J lost 4 bases, and 7 bases lay in between. Germline V CDR1 and CDR2: KGHSH, LQKENI. DNA of the CDR3: TGTGCCAGCTCACCCTCCTTATACGAGCAGTACTTC. This codes for CASSPSLYEQYF.

The chain employs TRBV21-1 and TRBJ2-7; TRBD1 reflects the table's D call only, with no check against the DNA. TRBV21-1 has pseudogene status. The length of the CDR3 is 15 residues. The CDR3 DNA is TGTGCCAGCAGCTCCGACAGGGGGGGGCTATACGAGCAGTACTTC. Protein: CASSSDRGGLYEQYF.

This rearrangement joins TRBV18 to TRBJ2-7, with D maybe TRBD2 (6 bases). Germline CDR1 and CDR2: KGHSH and LQKENI. The CDR3 contains 15 residues. Trimming cost V 3 bases and J 0 bases, with 12 bases left between them. The CDR3 is CASSPRGASSYEQYF. The CDR3 DNA reads as TGTGCCAGCTCACCGCGGGGCGCCTCCTCCTACGAGCAGTACTTC.

The V gene is TRBV5-1, the J gene TRBJ2-7, with 9 bases aligning to TRBD1. CDR3 size: 13 residues. V was clipped by 6 bases and J by 5 bases; unmatched bases: 6. The germline gives CDR1 SGHRS, CDR2 YFSETQ. The CDR3 reads CASTTDRGNEQYF. The CDR3 coding sequence is TGCGCCAGCACCACGGACAGGGGAAACGAGCAGTACTTC.

J is TRBJ2-7 and V is TRBV10-3; 11 bases align to TRBD2. The CDR3 is 14 residues long. The ends lost 10 bases at V and 4 bases at J; junction bases unmatched: 9. Germline lookup yields CDR1 ENHRY and CDR2 SYGVKD. The CDR3 spells CATSPGLAVYEQYF. DNA of the CDR3: TGTGCCACTAGTCCGGGACTAGCGGTATACGAGCAGTACTTC.

The V call is TRBV21-1, the J call TRBJ1-1. TRBV21-1 is deemed a pseudogene. CDR3 length: 17 amino acids. The CDR3 DNA follows: TGTGCCAGCAGCAAAAGAGTGGTGGGGGAAGGAGGGGCTGAAGCTTTCTTT. Translating it yields CASSKRVVGEGGAEAFF.

The rearrangement links TRBV6-5 to TRBJ2-7; tentative D call: TRBD2 (6 bases). CDR1 and CDR2 (germline): MNHEY, SVGAGI. The CDR3 is 16 amino acids. V lost 0 bases and J lost 2, with 14 bases in between. CDR3 nucleotides: TGTGCCAGCAGTTACTCGAGGGTCCGGGGGACCTACGAGCAGTACTTC. Amino acid sequence: CASSYSRVRGTYEQYF.

The gene calls are TRBV28 and TRBJ1-2; TRBD1 matches at 7 bases. CDR1 MDHEN and CDR2 SYDVKM come from the germline V gene. CDR3 length: 12 residues. Germline trimming cut 6 bases from V and 8 bases from J; bases unmatched to any gene: 6. CDR3 nucleotide sequence: TGTGCCAGCAGCCTTACAGGGGAGGGCTACACCTTC. Translated: CASSLTGEGYTF.

The V call is TRBV6-2 or TRBV6-3, the J call TRBJ1-2, with a tentative D call TRBD1 (6 bases). Trimming stripped 3 bases from V and 7 bases from J, with 9 bases between. CDR3 size: 12 residues. The germline CDR1 and CDR2 sequences are MNHEY and SVGEGT. In DNA, the CDR3 is TGTGCCAGCAGTTATGGGGGCGGTGGCTACACCTTC. This codes for CASSYGGGGYTF.

This chain uses TRBV6-5 with TRBJ2-7, with a weak D call TRBD2 (5 bases). CDR3 length equals 15 residues. Germline V lookup: CDR1 MNHEY, CDR2 SVGAGI. V lost 7 bases, J lost 3 bases, and 19 bases lay in between. CDR3: CASKRFGPGIYEQYF. Written as DNA, the CDR3 is TGTGCCAGCAAACGCTTCGGTCCGGGGATCTACGAGCAGTACTTC.

The V gene is TRBV19, the J gene TRBJ1-5; TRBD1 might be the D (6 bases). The CDR3 spans 13 residues. The V gene's germline CDR1 is LNHDA and CDR2 SQIVND (reference sequence). V lost 4 bases and J lost 9, with 13 bases in between. This chain's CDR3 is CASSTGQLGPQHF. CDR3 nucleotides: TGTGCCAGTAGTACTGGACAGTTGGGGCCCCAGCATTTT.

V is TRBV12-3 or TRBV12-4 and J is TRBJ1-5, with D tentatively TRBD1 (5 bases). The V and J ends lost 5 bases and 7 bases respectively, with 12 bases between them. The CDR3 is 13 residues long. In DNA, the CDR3 is TGTGCCAGCAGTGGCCGGGAGGGGCAGCCCCAGCATTTT. It codes for CASSGREGQPQHF.

The CDR3 sequence is CASRLTASSYNEQFF. CDR3 bases: TGTGCCAGCCGTTTGACAGCGTCCTCCTACAATGAGCAGTTCTTC. The chain has TRBV6-2 or TRBV6-3 and TRBJ2-1, with D possibly matching TRBD1 (5 bases). Trimming took 8 bases from V and 0 from J, leaving 14 bases between them. The CDR3 is made up of 15 amino acids. Germline values: CDR1 MNHEY, CDR2 SVGEGT.

V usage is TRBV7-9 and J usage is TRBJ2-2, with D hard to call. The V end lost 3 bases, the J end lost 1 base, and 6 bases lay between the germline ends. In germline, CDR1 is SEHNR, CDR2 FQNEAQ (reference sequence). The CDR3 consists of 14 residues. This CDR3 is CASSFDWNTGELFF. The CDR3, as DNA: TGTGCCAGCAGCTTTGACTGGAACACCGGGGAGCTGTTTTTT.

This sequence joins TRBV27 and TRBJ2-5, with 9 bases identical to TRBD1. Trimming took 7 bases from V and 1 from J; bases not matched to a gene: 1. Germline CDR1 and CDR2: MNHEY and SMNVEV (reference sequence). The CDR3 consists of 13 residues. The CDR3 coding sequence is TGTGCCAGCAAGACAGGGGGCCAAGAGACCCAGTACTTC. Translation: CASKTGGQETQYF.